The 10 T cell receptor beta chains in this list originate from one sample, sequenced in a study of OX40 agonist ivuxolimab in advanced cancers. Assay: immunoSEQ multiplex PCR; the TCRdb copy retains only in-frame clones and omits some. The sample yields 45,000 or so clones, more than 80% seen once. This material consisted of CD4+ or CD8+ T cells sorted from blood, taken in a trial of the OX40 agonist ivuxolimab. The receptors here all came from an adult with an advanced solid tumor such as melanoma, head and neck, liver or kidney cancer.

The V gene is TRBV2, the J gene TRBJ1-2; TRBD1 might be the D (6 bases). The germline V and J ends were trimmed by 4 bases and 12 bases, with 18 bases remaining between them. The CDR3 spans 13 residues. CDR1 is SNHLY, CDR2 FYNNEI, per germline. The CDR3 here is CASSVGGQFIDTF. The CDR3 bases are TGTGCCAGCAGTGTAGGTGGACAGTTTATCGACACCTTC.

V gene TRBV19 combines with J gene TRBJ2-2; D uncertain. V gave up 10 bases and J gave up 5 bases, with 17 bases separating them. This CDR3 spans 14 amino acids. Germline V gene data show CDR1 as LNHDA and CDR2 as SQIVND (reference sequence). This CDR3 is CATIGESRTGELFF. The CDR3 DNA reads as TGTGCCACTATCGGCGAGTCTAGGACCGGGGAGCTGTTTTTT.

This clone appeared a single time. The rearrangement uses TRBV15 and TRBJ2-7, with 8 bases identical to TRBD1. This CDR3 spans 12 amino acids. V lost 3 bases, J lost 9 bases, and 4 bases stayed unmatched. Germline lookup yields CDR1 LNHNV and CDR2 YYDKDF (reference sequence). The CDR3 sequence is CATSRHGQGQYF. The CDR3 region has the DNA TGTGCCACCAGCAGGCACGGACAGGGGCAGTACTTC.

The V gene is TRBV5-6, the J gene TRBJ1-1; D is ambiguous. The CDR3 spans 12 residues. Germline CDR1 is SGHDT and CDR2 is YYEEEE. The ends were cut back, 4 bases at V and 7 bases at J, with 11 bases in the middle. This CDR3 reads CASSNVGFEAFF. The CDR3 nucleotides are TGTGCCAGCAGCAACGTGGGTTTTGAAGCTTTCTTT.

This clone was seen only once. The chain links TRBV19 to TRBJ2-7; D is perhaps TRBD2 (6 bases). The germline CDR1 and CDR2 sequences are LNHDA and SQIVND (reference sequence). V was pared by 3 bases and J by 7 bases, with 16 bases between. The CDR3 runs 14 residues. Here the CDR3 reads CASSMAGLSGEQYF. CDR3 in DNA: TGTGCCAGTAGTATGGCCGGACTATCTGGGGAGCAGTACTTC. Based on the CDR3 plus reference TRBV19 and TRBJ2-7, the full variable domain is DGGITQSPKYLFRKEGQNVTLSCEQNLNHDAMYWYRQDPGQGLRLIYYSQIVNDFQKGDIAEGYSVSREKKESFPLTVTSAQKNPTAFYLCASSMAGLSGEQYFGPGTRLTVT.

This clone was seen only once. V is TRBV5-4 and J is TRBJ1-6; no reliable D call. The V gene lost 3 bases and the J gene lost 4 bases, with 14 bases spanning the gap. The CDR3 sequence is 16 residues long. Per the germline V gene, CDR1 is SGHNT and CDR2 is YYREEE (reference sequence). The CDR3 is CASSSKPVGYNSPLHF. CDR3 DNA sequence: TGTGCCAGCAGCTCCAAACCCGTTGGGTATAATTCACCCCTCCACTTT.

The chain combines TRBV7-4 with TRBJ2-2, with D tentatively TRBD2 (6 bases). Looked up from germline, CDR1 is SGHVT and CDR2 is SQSDAQ. This CDR3 comprises 15 residues. The ends were cut back, 5 bases at V and 7 bases at J, with 17 bases in the middle. Here the CDR3 reads CASSLRGGVNGELFF. The CDR3 DNA follows: TGTGCCAGCAGCCTGAGGGGAGGCGTCAACGGGGAGCTGTTTTTT.

The chain is built from TRBV27 and TRBJ1-5; D perhaps matches TRBD1 (5 bases). Germline V gene lookup returns CDR1 MNHEY and CDR2 SMNVEV (reference sequence). Trimming removed 7 bases from V and 0 bases from J, with 10 bases in between. This CDR3 comprises 14 residues. The chain's CDR3 is CASTRTGSNQPQHF. Written as DNA, the CDR3 is TGTGCCAGCACGCGCACAGGTAGCAATCAGCCCCAGCATTTT.

The genes are TRBV10-2 and TRBJ2-7; tentative D call: TRBD2 (6 bases). CDR3 length equals 13 residues. Germline CDR1 WSHSY, CDR2 SAAADI. Deletions cut 2 bases from V and 2 bases from J, with 7 bases between. The CDR3 sequence is CASSEGGPYEQYF. CDR3 bases: TGCGCCAGCAGTGAGGGAGGGCCCTACGAGCAGTACTTC.

This chain connects TRBV19 to TRBJ2-3; 8 nucleotides agree with TRBD2. The CDR3 has 18 residues. V shed 5 bases, J shed 1 base, and the junction held 14 bases outside the gene matches. In germline, CDR1 is LNHDA, CDR2 SQIVND (reference sequence). The CDR3 here is CASSPGIGAGEGTDTQYF. In DNA, the CDR3 is TGTGCCAGTAGTCCAGGGATAGGAGCGGGAGAGGGCACAGATACGCAGTATTTT.